This T cell receptor beta chain is drawn from a study of siplizumab effects on memory and regulatory T cells. Study-wide results and caveats: It was never confirmed that proliferating Tregs from siplizumab cultures were suppressive. The apparent diversity of naive T cells exceeded that of memory cells, and naive T cells seemed to make a major contribution to the alloresponse. Few alloreactive clones mapped to unstimulated subsets.

Germline V lookup: CDR1 MDHEN, CDR2 SYDVKM. The CDR3 covers 11 residues. Trimming pared 7 bases from V and 6 bases from J, leaving 9 bases between. Concerning this clone: Its antigen is not identified.

Profiled with immunoSEQ multiplex PCR; TCRdb holds only in-frame clones, not every one. This table has fewer than 110,000 clones, approximately 91% appearing once. V is TRBV28 and J is TRBJ1-1, with D perhaps matching TRBD1 (5 bases). The sequence came from a human donor in good health. Sample: non-Treg CD4+ T cells sorted from blood. CDR3 in amino acids: CASTGGAEAFF. The CDR3 DNA reads as TGTGCCAGCACCGGGGGGGCTGAAGCTTTCTTT.